This T cell receptor (beta chain) was obtained from a study of blood T cell repertoires in COVID-19. Study background: Some COVID-19 samples were acute and others convalescent; all came from the United States, Italy and Spain. Sources were T cells, B-cell-depleted T cells, or PBMCs; the material itself was cDNA or gDNA.

Original processing notes: Amplified reference gene primers provided the basis for estimating nucleated cell counts. Sequencing was performed with immunoSEQ multiplex PCR; in TCRdb, only in-frame clones are kept and a portion is missing. D and trimming were read from the DNA, whereas the V and J calls and clone size are those reported in that table. The sample lists about 120,000 clones; roughly 85% were seen once. For this clone: Within the sample, other DNA sequences also encode this same CDR3.

V lost 2 bases to trimming and J lost 1 base, with 9 bases between them. Germline values: CDR1 SGHRS, CDR2 YFSETQ. The CDR3 contains 14 residues. Sequencing was done on a sample of peripheral blood. This clonotype was sampled from an elderly woman with acute or convalescent COVID-19. V is TRBV5-1 and J is TRBJ1-1, with D tentatively TRBD1 (5 bases). CDR3: CASSFQGGNTEAFF. The CDR3 coding sequence is TGCGCCAGCAGCTTTCAGGGAGGGAACACTGAAGCTTTCTTT. The complete variable domain, with remaining parts taken from reference TRBV5-1 and TRBJ1-1, reads KAGVTQTPRYLIKTRGQQVTLSCSPISGHRSVSWYQQTPGQGLQFLFEYFSETQRNKGNFPGRFSGRQFSNSRSEMNVSTLELGDSALYLCASSFQGGNTEAFFGQGTRLTVV.